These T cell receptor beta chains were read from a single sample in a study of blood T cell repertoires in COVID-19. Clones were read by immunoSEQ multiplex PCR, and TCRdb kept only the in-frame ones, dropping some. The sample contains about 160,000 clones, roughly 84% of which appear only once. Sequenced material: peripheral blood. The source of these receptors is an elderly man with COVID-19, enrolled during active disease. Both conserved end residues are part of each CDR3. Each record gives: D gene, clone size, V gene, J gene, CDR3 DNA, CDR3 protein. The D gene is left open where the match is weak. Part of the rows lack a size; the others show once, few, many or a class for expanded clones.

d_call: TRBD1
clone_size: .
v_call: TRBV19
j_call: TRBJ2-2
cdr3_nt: TGTGCCAGTAGTGTGGACAGGGGGCGAATGGGGGAGCTGTTTTTT
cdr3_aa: CASSVDRGRMGELFF

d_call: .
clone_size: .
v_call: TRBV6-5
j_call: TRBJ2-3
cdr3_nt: TGTGCCAGCAGTTACTCGGTCCGAGACACAGATACGCAGTATTTT
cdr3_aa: CASSYSVRDTDTQYF

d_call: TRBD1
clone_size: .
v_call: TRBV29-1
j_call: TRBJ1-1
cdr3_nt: TGCAGCTCCGGGACAGATCCGAACACTGAAGCTTTCTTT
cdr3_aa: CSSGTDPNTEAFF

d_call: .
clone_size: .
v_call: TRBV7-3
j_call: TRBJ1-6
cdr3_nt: TGTGCCAGCAGCTTAAGAGGGCAGACTAATTCACCCCTCCACTTT
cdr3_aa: CASSLRGQTNSPLHF

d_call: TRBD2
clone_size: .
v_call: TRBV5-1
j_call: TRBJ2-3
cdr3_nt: TGCGCCAGCAGCTTGGCATGGGAGACTAGCGGGGGAAGTCCAGATACGCAGTATTTT
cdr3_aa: CASSLAWETSGGSPDTQYF

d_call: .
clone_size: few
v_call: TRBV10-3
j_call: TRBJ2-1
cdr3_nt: TGTGCCGCCTCAGTTGGAGAACGACACAATGAGCAGTTCTTC
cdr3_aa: CAASVGERHNEQFF

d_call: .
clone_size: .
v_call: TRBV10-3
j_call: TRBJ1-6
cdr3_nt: TGTGCCATCAGTGAGTCGTTCGGGCAGGGTAGGAATTCACCCCTCCACTTT
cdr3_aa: CAISESFGQGRNSPLHF

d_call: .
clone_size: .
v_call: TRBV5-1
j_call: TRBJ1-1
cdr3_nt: TGCGCCAGCAGCTTGGCGGACAACCTCCGGGCTTTCTTT
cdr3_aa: CASSLADNLRAFF

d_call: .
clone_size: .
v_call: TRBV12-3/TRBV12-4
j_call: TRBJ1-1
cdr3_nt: TGTGCCAGCAGTCCCCTAACTGAAGCTTTCTTT
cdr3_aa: CASSPLTEAFF

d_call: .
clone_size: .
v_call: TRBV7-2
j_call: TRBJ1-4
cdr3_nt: TGTGCCAGCAGGGGGCGGGGAGGGATCAATGAAAAACTGTTTTTT
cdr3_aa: CASRGRGGINEKLFF

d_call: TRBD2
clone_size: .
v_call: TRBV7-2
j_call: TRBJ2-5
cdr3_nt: TGTGCCAGCAGCTTACAAGAGCGGGGGACCCAGTACTTC
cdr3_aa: CASSLQERGTQYF

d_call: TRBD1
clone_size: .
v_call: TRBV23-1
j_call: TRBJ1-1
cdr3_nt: TGCGCCAGCAGTCAAGGCGGACAGGGGAAAGCAATGAACACTGAAGCTTTCTTT
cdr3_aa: CASSQGGQGKAMNTEAFF

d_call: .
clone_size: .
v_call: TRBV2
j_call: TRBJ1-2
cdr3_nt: TGTGCCAGCAGAGAAACGGCAGGGGCGAGCGGTGGCTACACCTTC
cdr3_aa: CASRETAGASGGYTF

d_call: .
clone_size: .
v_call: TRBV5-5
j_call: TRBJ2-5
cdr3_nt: TGTGCCAGCGCGGGAATACAGAACGATTTCCAAGAGACCCAGTACTTC
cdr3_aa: CASAGIQNDFQETQYF

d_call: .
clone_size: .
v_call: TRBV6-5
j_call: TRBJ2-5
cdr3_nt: TGTGCCAGCAGCTTCGGACAAAACAAAGAGACCCAGTACTTC
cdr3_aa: CASSFGQNKETQYF

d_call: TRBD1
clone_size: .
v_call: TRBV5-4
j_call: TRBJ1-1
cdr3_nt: TGTGCCAGCAGCTCGGACAGGGCCACTGAAGCTTTCTTT
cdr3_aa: CASSSDRATEAFF

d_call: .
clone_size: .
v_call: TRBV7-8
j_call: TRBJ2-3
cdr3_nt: TGTGCCAGCCTCCGTACCCCCGGAGGGGGCACAGATACGCAGTATTTT
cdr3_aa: CASLRTPGGGTDTQYF

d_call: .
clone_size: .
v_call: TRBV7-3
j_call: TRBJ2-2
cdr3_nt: TGTGCCAGCAGCTTAATGGGGCAGGGAACCGGGGAGCTGTTTTTT
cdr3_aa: CASSLMGQGTGELFF

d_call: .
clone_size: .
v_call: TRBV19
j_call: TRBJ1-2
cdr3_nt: TGTGCCAGTAGCTTGACAGGAAAAGACTATGGCTACACCTTC
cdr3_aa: CASSLTGKDYGYTF

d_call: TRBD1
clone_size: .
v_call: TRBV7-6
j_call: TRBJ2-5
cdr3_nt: TGTGCCAGCAGCTTAGGGGCAGGGGGCCCGTACCAAGAGACCCAGTACTTC
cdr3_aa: CASSLGAGGPYQETQYF

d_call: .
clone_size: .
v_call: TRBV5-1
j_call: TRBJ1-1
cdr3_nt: TGCGCCAGCACCTGGACAGTTGGAAACACTGAAGCTTTCTTT
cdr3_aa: CASTWTVGNTEAFF

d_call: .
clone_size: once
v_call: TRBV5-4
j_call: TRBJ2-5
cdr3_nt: TGTGCCAGCAGCACCCCGGGACAAGCAGGGGAGACCCAGTACTTC
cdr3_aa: CASSTPGQAGETQYF

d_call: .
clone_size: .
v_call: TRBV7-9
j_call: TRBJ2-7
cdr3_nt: TGTGCCAGCAGCTTAGGGGCGTATGGGGAGTCCTACGAGCAGTACTTC
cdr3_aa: CASSLGAYGESYEQYF

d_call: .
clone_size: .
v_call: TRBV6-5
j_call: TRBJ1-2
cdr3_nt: TGTGCCAGCACAATAGGGGCAGATGGCTACACCTTC
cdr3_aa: CASTIGADGYTF

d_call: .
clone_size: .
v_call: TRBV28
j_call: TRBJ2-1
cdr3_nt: TGTGCCAGCAGTTCCGCGGGACAGCCGAAATTAAATGAGCAGTTCTTC
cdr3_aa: CASSSAGQPKLNEQFF

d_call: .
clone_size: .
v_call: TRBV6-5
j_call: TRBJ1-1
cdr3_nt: TGTGCCAGCAGTTACGGAGGACAGAGCGTTGAAGCTTTCTTT
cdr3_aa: CASSYGGQSVEAFF

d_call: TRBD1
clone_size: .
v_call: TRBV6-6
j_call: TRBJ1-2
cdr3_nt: TGTGCCAGCAGTGAGGGACAGGGTAATGGCTACACCTTC
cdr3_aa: CASSEGQGNGYTF

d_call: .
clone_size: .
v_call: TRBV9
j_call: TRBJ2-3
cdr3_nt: TGTGCCAGCAGCGTAGCTTATCGCCGGGATACGCAGTATTTT
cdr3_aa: CASSVAYRRDTQYF

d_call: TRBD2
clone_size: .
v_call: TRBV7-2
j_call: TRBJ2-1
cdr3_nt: TGTGCCAGCAGCTTGGCGGGGGGGAACAATGAGCAGTTCTTC
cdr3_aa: CASSLAGGNNEQFF

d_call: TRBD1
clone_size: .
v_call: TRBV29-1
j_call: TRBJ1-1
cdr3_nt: TGCAGCACCCGACAGGGGGCGGGTACTGAAGCTTTCTTT
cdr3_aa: CSTRQGAGTEAFF

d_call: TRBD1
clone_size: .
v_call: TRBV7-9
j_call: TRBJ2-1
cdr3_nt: TGTGCCAGCAGCTGGACAGGGTTAGACAATGAGCAGTTCTTC
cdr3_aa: CASSWTGLDNEQFF

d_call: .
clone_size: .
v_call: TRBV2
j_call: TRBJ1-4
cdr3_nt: TGTGCCAGCAGTGGGGGGGGTGAAAAACTGTTTTTT
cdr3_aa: CASSGGGEKLFF

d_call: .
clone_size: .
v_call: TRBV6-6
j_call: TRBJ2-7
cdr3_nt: TGTGCCGGGGGCCGCGTAGGGAACGAGCAGTACTTC
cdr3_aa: CAGGRVGNEQYF

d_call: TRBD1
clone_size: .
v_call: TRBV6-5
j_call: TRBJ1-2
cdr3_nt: TGTGCCAGCACCCTGACAGGGTTGTATGGCTACACCTTC
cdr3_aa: CASTLTGLYGYTF

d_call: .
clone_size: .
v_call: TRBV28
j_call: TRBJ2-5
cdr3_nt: TGTGCCAGCAGTTTAGCGGGGGCGCAAGAGACCCAGTACTTC
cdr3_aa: CASSLAGAQETQYF

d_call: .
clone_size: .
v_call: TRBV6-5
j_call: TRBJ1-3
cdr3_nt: TGTGCCAGCAGTAACGGGGGGGACTCTGGAAACACCATATATTTT
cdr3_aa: CASSNGGDSGNTIYF

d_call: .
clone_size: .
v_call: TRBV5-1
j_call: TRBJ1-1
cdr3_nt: TGCGCCAGCACCAATCAGGGGTTTAGCACTGAAGCTTTCTTT
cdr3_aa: CASTNQGFSTEAFF

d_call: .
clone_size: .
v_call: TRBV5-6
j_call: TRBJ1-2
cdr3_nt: TGTGCCAGCAGCTTCAGGGAGGACTACACCTTC
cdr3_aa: CASSFREDYTF

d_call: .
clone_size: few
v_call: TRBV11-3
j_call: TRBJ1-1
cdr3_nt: TGTGCCAGCAGCTTGGGGGGTGGAGGGACTGAAGCTTTCTTT
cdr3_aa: CASSLGGGGTEAFF

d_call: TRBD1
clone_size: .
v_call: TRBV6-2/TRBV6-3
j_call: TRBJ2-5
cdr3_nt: TGTGCCAGCAGTTACAGTGCAGGGGGCGGAGAGACCCAGTACTTC
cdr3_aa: CASSYSAGGGETQYF

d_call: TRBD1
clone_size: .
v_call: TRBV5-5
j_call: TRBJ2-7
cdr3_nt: TGTGCCAGCAGCCAGGGACAGCCCTACGAGCAGTACTTC
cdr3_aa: CASSQGQPYEQYF

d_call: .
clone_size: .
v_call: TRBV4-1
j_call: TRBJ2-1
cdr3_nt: TGCGCCAGCAGCCAAGACTACCAGCGGCTTTACAATGAGCAGTTCTTC
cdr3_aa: CASSQDYQRLYNEQFF

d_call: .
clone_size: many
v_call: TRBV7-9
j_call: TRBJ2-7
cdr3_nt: TGTGCCAGCAGCTCCCCGGAGGACGGCCAGTACGAGCAGTACTTC
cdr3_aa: CASSSPEDGQYEQYF

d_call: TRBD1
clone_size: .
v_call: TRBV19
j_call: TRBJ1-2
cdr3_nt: TGTGCCAGTAGCACCCTAGACAGGGAGAATGGCTACACCTTC
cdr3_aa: CASSTLDRENGYTF

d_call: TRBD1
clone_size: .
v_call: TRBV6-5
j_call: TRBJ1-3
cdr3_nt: TGTGCCAGCAGTTGGGGACAGGCCCTTCCTGGAAACACCATATATTTT
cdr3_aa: CASSWGQALPGNTIYF

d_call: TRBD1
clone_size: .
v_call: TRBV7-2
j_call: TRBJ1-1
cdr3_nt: TGTGCCAGCAGCTTAACGCAGGGGGCAACTGAAGCTTTCTTT
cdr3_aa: CASSLTQGATEAFF

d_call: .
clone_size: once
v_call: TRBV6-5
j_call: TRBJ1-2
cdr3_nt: TGTGCCAGCAGTTACTACTCCCAAGGGGTCTATGGCTACACCTTC
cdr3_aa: CASSYYSQGVYGYTF

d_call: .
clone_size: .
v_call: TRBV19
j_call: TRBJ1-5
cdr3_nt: TGTGCCAGTAGGCCTAGGGGGAATAGCAATCAGCCCCAGCATTTT
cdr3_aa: CASRPRGNSNQPQHF

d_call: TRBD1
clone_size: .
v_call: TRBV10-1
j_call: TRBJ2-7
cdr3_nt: TGCGCCAGCAGTGACCCCGGGACAGGGGTCAGCGAGCAGTACTTC
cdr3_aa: CASSDPGTGVSEQYF

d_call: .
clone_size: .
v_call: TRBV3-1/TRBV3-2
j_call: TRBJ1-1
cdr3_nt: TGTGCCAGCAGCCAAAGGGACTGGAACACTGAAGCTTTCTTT
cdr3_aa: CASSQRDWNTEAFF

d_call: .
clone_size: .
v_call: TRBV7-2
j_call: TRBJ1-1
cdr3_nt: TGTGCCAGCAGCTTTCGGGAGGGTGAAGCTTTCTTT
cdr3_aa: CASSFREGEAFF

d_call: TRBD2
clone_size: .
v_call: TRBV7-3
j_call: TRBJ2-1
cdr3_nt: TGTGCCAGCAGCGTTCTAGCGGGGGGGTGGAATGAGCAGTTCTTC
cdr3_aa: CASSVLAGGWNEQFF

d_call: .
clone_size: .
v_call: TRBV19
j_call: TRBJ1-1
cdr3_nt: TGTGCCAGTAGTATAGCAGGGACGGGGGGAGCTTTCTTT
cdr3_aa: CASSIAGTGGAFF